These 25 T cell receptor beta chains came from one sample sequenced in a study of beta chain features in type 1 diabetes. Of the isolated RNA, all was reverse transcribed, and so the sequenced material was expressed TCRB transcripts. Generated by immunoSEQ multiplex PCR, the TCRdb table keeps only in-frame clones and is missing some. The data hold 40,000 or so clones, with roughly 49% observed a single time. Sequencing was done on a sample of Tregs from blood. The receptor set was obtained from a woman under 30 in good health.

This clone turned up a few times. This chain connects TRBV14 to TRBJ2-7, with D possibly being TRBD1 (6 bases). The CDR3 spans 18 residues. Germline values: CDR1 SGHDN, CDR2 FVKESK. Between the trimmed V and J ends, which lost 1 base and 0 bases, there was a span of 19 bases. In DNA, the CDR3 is TGTGCCAGCAGCCAAGGCCCCCGGACAGCGCGTTTCTCCTACGAGCAGTACTTC. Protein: CASSQGPRTARFSYEQYF.

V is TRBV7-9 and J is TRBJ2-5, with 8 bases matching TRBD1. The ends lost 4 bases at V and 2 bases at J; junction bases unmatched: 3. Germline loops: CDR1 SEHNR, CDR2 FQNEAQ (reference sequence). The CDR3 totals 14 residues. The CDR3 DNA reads TGTGCCAGCAGCTCCAGGACAGGGCAAGAGACCCAGTACTTC. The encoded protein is CASSSRTGQETQYF.

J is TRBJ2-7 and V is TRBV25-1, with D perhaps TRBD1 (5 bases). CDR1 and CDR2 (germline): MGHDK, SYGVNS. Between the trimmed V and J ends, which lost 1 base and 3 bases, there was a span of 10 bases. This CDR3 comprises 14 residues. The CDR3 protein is CASSELGRDYEQYF. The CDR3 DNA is TGTGCCAGCAGTGAATTAGGCAGGGACTACGAGCAGTACTTC.

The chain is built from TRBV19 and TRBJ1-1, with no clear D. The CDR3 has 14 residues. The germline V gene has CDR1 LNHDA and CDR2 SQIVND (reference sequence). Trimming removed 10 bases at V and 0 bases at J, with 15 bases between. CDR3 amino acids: CATEDGPLNTEAFF. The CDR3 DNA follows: TGTGCCACGGAGGACGGACCTTTGAACACTGAAGCTTTCTTT.

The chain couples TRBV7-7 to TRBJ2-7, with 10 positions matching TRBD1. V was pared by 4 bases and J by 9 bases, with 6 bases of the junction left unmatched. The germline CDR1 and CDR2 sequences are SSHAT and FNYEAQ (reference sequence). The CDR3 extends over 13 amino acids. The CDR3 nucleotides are TGTGCCAGCAGCTCGACGGACAGGGGGGTGCAGTACTTC. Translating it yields CASSSTDRGVQYF.

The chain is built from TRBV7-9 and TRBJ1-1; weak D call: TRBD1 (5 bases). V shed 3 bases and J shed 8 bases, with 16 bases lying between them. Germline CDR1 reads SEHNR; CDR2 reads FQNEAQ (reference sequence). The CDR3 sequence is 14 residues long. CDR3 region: CASSFHRGTPEAFF. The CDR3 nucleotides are TGTGCCAGCAGCTTTCATAGGGGCACCCCCGAAGCTTTCTTT.

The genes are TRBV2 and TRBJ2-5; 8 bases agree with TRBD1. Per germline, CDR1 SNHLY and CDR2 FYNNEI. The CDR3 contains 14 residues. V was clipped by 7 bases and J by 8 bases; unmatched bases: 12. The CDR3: CASNHGQGVRTQYF. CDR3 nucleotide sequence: TGTGCCAGCAACCACGGACAGGGAGTTCGAACCCAGTACTTC. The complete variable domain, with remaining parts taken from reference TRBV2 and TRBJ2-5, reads EPEVTQTPSHQVTQMGQEVILRCVPISNHLYFYWYRQILGQKVEFLVSFYNNEISEKSEIFDDQFSVERPDGSNFTLKIRSTKLEDSAMYFCASNHGQGVRTQYFGPGTRLLVL.

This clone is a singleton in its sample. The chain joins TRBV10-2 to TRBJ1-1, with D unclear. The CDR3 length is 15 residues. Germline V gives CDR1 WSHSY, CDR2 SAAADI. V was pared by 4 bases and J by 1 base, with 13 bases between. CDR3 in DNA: TGCGCCAGCAGTGCTGAGCGGACGGCGAACACTGAAGCTTTCTTT. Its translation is CASSAERTANTEAFF.

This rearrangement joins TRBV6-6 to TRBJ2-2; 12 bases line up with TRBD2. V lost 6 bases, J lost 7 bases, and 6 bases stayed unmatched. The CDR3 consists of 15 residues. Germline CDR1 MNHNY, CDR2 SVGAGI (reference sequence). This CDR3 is CASSLAGGPSGELFF. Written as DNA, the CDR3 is TGTGCCAGCAGCCTAGCGGGAGGGCCGAGCGGGGAGCTGTTTTTT.

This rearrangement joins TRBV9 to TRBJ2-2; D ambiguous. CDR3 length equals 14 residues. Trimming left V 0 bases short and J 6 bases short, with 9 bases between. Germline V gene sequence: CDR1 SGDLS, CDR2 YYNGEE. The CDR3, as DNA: TGTGCCAGCAGCGTAGGGTATCCGGCCGGGGAGCTGTTTTTT. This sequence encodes CASSVGYPAGELFF.

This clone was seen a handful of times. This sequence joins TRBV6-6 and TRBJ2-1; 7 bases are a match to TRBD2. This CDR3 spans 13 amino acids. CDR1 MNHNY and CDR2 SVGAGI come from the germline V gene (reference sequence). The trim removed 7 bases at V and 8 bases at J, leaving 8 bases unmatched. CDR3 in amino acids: CASMARERDEQFF. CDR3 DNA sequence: TGTGCCAGCATGGCGCGGGAGAGGGATGAGCAGTTCTTC.

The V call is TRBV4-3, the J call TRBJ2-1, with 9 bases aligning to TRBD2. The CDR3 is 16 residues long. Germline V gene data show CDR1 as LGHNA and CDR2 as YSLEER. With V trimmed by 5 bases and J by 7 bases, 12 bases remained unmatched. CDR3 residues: CASSLAGAGGRNEQFF. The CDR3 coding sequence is TGCGCCAGCAGCTTAGCAGGGGCGGGAGGGAGGAATGAGCAGTTCTTC.

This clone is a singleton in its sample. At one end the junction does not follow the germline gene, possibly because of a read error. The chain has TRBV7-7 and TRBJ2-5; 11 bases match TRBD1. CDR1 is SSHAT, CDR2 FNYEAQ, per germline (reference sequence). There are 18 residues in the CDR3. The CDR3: CASSLGTGGLAAGETQYF. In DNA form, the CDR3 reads TGTGCTAGCAGCCTAGGGACAGGGGGGCTAGCCGCGGGAGAGACCCAGTACTTC.

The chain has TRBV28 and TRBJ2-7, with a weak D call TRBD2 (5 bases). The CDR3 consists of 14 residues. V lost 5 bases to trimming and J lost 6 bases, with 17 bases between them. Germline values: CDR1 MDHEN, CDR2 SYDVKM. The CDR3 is CASSPARGGLEQYF. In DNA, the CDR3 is TGTGCCAGCAGTCCTGCACGGGGTGGGCTCGAGCAGTACTTC.

DNA for the CDR3: TGTGCCAGCAGTTACGGTGCAGGGAATGAAAAACTGTTTTTT. Translated: CASSYGAGNEKLFF. V is TRBV6-6 and J is TRBJ1-4, with TRBD1 as a possible D gene (5 bases). The germline V gene encodes CDR1 MNHNY and CDR2 SVGAGI (reference sequence). This CDR3 spans 14 amino acids. Trimming pared 2 bases from V and 5 bases from J, leaving 9 bases between.

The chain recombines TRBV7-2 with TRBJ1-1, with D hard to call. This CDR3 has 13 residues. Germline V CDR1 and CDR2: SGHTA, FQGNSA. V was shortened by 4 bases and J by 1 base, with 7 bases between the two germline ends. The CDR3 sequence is CASSSGRNTEAFF. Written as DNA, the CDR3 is TGTGCCAGCAGCTCGGGGAGGAACACTGAAGCTTTCTTT.

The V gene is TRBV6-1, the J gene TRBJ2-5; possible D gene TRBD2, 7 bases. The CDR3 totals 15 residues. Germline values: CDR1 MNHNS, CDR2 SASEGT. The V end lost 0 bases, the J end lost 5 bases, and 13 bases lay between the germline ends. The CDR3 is CASSEAGGRAETQYF. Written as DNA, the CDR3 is TGTGCCAGCAGTGAAGCCGGGGGGCGGGCGGAGACCCAGTACTTC.

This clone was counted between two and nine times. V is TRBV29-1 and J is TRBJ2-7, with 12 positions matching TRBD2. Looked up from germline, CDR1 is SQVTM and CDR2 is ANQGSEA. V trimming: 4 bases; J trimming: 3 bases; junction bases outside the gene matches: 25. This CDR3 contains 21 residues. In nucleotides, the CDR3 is TGCAGCGTTGGAACCCCCAGGGGGCCTAGCGGGAGGGCCCTTATCGGCTACGAGCAGTACTTC. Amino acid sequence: CSVGTPRGPSGRALIGYEQYF.

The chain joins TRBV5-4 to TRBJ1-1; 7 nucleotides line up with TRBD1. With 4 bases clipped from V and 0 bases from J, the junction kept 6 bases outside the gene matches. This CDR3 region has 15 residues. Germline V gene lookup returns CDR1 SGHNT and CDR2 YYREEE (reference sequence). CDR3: CASSVRQGLNTEAFF. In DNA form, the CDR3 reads TGTGCCAGCAGCGTGAGACAGGGACTGAACACTGAAGCTTTCTTT.

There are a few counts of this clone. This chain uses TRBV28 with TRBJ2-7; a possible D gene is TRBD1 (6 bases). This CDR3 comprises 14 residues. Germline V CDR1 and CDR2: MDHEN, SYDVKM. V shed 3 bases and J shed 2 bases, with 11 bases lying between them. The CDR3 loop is CASSLTGLTYEQYF. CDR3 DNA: TGTGCCAGCAGTTTGACAGGACTCACCTACGAGCAGTACTTC.

The CDR3 protein is CASSQYQGLDSGANVLTF. Here the CDR3 DNA reads TGTGCCAGCTCCCAATACCAAGGACTCGACTCTGGGGCCAACGTCCTGACTTTC. The chain couples TRBV18 to TRBJ2-6, with a weak D call TRBD2 (5 bases). The CDR3 is made up of 18 amino acids. V was clipped by 6 bases and J by 0 bases, with 18 bases between them. The germline gives CDR1 KGHSH, CDR2 LQKENI.

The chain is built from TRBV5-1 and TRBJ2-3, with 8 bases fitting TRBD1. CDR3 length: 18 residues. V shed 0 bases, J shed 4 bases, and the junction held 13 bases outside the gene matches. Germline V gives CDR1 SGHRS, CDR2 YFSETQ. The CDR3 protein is CASSLADGSRGRSDTQYF. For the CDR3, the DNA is TGCGCCAGCAGCTTGGCCGATGGGAGCAGGGGGCGGTCAGATACGCAGTATTTT.

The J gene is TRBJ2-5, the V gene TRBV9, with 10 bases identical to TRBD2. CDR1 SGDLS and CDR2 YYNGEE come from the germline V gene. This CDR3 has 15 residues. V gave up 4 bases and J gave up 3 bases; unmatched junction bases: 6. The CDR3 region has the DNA TGTGCCAGCAGCTCTTGGACTAGCGGCAAAGAGACCCAGTACTTC. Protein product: CASSSWTSGKETQYF.

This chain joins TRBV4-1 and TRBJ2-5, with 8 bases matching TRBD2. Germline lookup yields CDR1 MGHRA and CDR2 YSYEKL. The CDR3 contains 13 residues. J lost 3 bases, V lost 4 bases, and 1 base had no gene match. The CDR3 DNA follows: TGCGCCAGCAGCCTGCGGGGGGAAGAGACCCAGTACTTC. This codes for CASSLRGEETQYF.

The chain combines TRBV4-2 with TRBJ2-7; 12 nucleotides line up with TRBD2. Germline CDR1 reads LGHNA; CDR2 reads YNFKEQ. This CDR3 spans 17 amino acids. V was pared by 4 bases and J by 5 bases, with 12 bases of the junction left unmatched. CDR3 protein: CASSPHRLAGEGNEQYF. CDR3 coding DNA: TGTGCCAGCAGCCCACATAGACTAGCGGGAGAGGGCAACGAGCAGTACTTC.